The clone carrying this T cell receptor beta chain was recorded at least ten times. This specimen comes from a study of early T cells in non-severe SARS-CoV-2 infection. Study background: From unsorted whole blood, bulk RNA was sequenced, and the chains remained unpaired.

CDR1 and CDR2 (germline): SGDLS, YYNGEE. J lost 1 base, V lost 0 bases, and 15 bases had no gene match. The CDR3 runs to 22 residues. Individual cDNA molecules each received unique molecular identifiers attached to them. TCRdb fed the 5' RACE reads into MiXCR, producing one record per CDR3 protein. The table includes 20,000 to 30,000 distinct CDR3 sequences, roughly 4% detected once. The receptor was isolated from an adult who was a healthcare worker with PCR-confirmed SARS-CoV-2 infection or an uninfected control (not recorded which). The sample was whole blood. The chain carries TRBV9 and TRBJ2-1, with 14 positions matching TRBD2. CDR3: CASSVGAGTSGRAGGSYNEQFF. DNA for the CDR3: TGTGCCAGCAGCGTAGGAGCCGGGACTAGCGGGAGAGCCGGGGGTTCCTACAATGAGCAGTTCTTC.